The 3 T cell receptor beta chains presented below share a single source sample, sequenced in a study of T cell responses to AZD1222 COVID-19 vaccine. Data came from immunoSEQ multiplex PCR; TCRdb stores just in-frame clones and leaves some out. This table has under 70,000 clones, approximately 81% appearing once. The sequences come from peripheral blood, collected on day 0 of AZD1222 vaccination. The source of these receptors is an adult in good health.

CDR3 residues: CASSEWSGELFF. DNA for the CDR3: TGTGCCAGCAGTGAATGGAGCGGGGAGCTGTTTTTT. The chain couples TRBV25-1 to TRBJ2-2; D is unresolved. Germline CDR1 is MGHDK and CDR2 is SYGVNS. V shed 1 base and J shed 7 bases, with 4 bases lying between them. The CDR3 contains 12 residues.

The rearrangement links TRBV15 to TRBJ2-2; D gene ambiguous. Trimming shortened V by 0 bases and J by 5 bases, and 7 bases separated the two germline ends. The CDR3 totals 14 residues. Germline assignment: CDR1 LNHNV and CDR2 YYDKDF (reference sequence). CDR3 protein: CATSRDLVTGELFF. As DNA, the CDR3 is TGTGCCACCAGCAGAGATTTGGTAACCGGGGAGCTGTTTTTT.

This chain joins TRBV7-8 and TRBJ2-5; D is ambiguous. V lost 1 base, J lost 5 bases, and 5 bases lay in between. CDR3 length: 12 residues. Germline V gives CDR1 SGHVS, CDR2 FQNEAQ. The CDR3 spells CASSLDGETQYF. CDR3 nucleotide sequence: TGTGCCAGCAGCTTAGACGGTGAGACCCAGTACTTC.